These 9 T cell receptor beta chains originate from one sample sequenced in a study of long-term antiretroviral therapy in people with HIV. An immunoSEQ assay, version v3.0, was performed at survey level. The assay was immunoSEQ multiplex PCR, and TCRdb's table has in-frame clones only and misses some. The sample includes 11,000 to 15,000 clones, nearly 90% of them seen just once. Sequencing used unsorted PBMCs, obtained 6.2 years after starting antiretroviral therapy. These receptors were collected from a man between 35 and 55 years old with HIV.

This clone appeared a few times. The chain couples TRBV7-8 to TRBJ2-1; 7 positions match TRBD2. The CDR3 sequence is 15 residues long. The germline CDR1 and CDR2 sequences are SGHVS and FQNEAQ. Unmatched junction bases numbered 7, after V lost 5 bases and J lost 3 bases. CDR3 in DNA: TGTGCCAGCAGCCAAAGCGGGATGAACTACAATGAGCAGTTCTTC. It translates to CASSQSGMNYNEQFF.

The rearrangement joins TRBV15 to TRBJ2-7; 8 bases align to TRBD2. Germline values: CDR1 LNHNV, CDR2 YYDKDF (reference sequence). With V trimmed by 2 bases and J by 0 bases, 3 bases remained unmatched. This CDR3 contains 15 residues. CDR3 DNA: TGTGCCACCAGCAGAAAGCGGGAGAGCTCCTACGAGCAGTACTTC. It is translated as CATSRKRESSYEQYF.

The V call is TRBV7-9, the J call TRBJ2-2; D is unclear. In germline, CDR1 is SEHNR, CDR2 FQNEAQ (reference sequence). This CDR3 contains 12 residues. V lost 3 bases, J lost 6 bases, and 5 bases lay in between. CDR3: CASSLGPGELFF. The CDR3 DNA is TGTGCCAGCAGCTTGGGTCCCGGGGAGCTGTTTTTT.

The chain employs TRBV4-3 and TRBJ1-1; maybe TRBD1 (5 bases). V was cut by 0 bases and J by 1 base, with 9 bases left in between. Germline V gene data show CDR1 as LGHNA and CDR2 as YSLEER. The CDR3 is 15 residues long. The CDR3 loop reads CASSQEGTGNTEAFF. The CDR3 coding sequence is TGCGCCAGCAGCCAAGAGGGCACAGGGAACACTGAAGCTTTCTTT.

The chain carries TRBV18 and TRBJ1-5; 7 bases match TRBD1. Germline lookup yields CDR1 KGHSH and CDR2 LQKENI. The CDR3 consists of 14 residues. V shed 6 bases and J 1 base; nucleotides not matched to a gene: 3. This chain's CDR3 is CASSGQASNQPQHF. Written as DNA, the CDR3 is TGTGCCAGCTCCGGACAGGCGAGCAATCAGCCCCAGCATTTT. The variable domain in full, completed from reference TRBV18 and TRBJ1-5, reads NAGVMQNPRHLVRRRGQEARLRCSPMKGHSHVYWYRQLPEEGLKFMVYLQKENIIDESGMPKERFSAEFPKEGPSILRIQQVVRGDSAAYFCASSGQASNQPQHFGDGTRLSIL.

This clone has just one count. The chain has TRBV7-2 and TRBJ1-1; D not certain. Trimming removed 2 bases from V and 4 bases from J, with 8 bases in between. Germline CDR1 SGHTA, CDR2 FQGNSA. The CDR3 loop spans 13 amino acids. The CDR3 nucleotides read TGTGCCAGCAGCTTATATGCAGGCACTGAAGCTTTCTTT. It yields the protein CASSLYAGTEAFF.

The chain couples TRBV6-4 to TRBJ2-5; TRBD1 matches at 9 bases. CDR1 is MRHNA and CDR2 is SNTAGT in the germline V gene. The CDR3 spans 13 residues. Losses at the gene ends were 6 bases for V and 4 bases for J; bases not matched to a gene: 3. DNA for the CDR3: TGTGCCAGCAGACACAGGGGGCCAGAGACCCAGTACTTC. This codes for CASRHRGPETQYF.

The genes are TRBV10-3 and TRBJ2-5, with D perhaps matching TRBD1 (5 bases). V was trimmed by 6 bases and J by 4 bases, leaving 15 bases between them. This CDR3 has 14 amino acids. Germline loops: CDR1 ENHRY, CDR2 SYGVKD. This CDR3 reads CAIRQGRPVETQYF. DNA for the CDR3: TGTGCCATCAGGCAGGGCCGGCCTGTAGAGACCCAGTACTTC.

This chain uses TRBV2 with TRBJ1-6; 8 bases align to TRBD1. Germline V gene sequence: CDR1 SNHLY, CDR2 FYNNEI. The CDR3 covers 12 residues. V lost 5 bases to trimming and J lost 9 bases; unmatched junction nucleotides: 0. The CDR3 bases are TGTGCCAGCAGTACAGGGGGTTCACCCCTCCACTTT. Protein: CASSTGGSPLHF.